This entry describes one T cell receptor (beta chain). There are many counts of this clonotype. Its cognate antigen has yet to be identified. No base quality values were provided; no much bigger clone lies one nucleotide off. The record originates from a study of identical twins (dated by TCRdb to about 2016). As for the study more broadly: To test whether fetal clonotypes persist, the study used deep sequencing on TCR alpha and beta repertoires from monozygotic twins, unrelated adults of various ages, and cord blood. To rule out contamination, the twin experiments were replicated at different times with different library preparation protocols.

The method was 5' RACE. Sequencing was performed on an Illumina HiSeq 2000. A universal primer binding site was introduced by template switching, and a unique molecular identifier was present in the final cDNA, enabling accurate counting of TCR cDNA molecules. First-strand cDNA for TCR alpha and beta chains was synthesized from specific primers in the conserved constant-segment region. To control for contamination, each cDNA library was double barcoded with a SMART-Mk sample barcode plus Illumina barcodes. TruSeq adapter sequences and Illumina sample barcodes were added in two successive PCR steps. The TCR alpha and beta cDNA libraries were sequenced on the Illumina HiSeq platform using custom primers. As for the authors' bioinformatics: Unique molecular identifiers were extracted from raw reads with MiGEC, and CDR3 positions were determined with MiXCR. For each individual, recombination models were inferred using an EM algorithm with the repgenHMM and IGoR tools. Shared clonotype analysis was performed with the tcR package in R, normalizing sharing by the product of cloneset sizes. Out-of-frame nonproductive sequences were analyzed to study raw recombination free of thymic and clonal selection effects. TCRdb ran its own pipeline on the public reads, namely fastp trimming at Q25 and MiXCR clone calling, and kept in-frame beta chains. Each CDR3 protein appears once, grouped with its most common genes and DNA. The V and J calls here are based on TCRdb, not the publication. A total of some 590,000 distinct CDR3 sequences appear in this sample, over 8.5% of them only once. Under 3% of the sample comes from the top ten.

CDR1 and CDR2 are drawn from the germline V gene: MNHEY, SVGEGT. Trimming removed 7 bases from V and 4 bases from J, leaving 13 bases between the germline ends. The CDR3 holds 13 amino acids from the cysteine to the phenylalanine. The entry retains the CDR3 DNA only, 39 bases that are in frame from base 1. All donors were healthy Caucasians. Three pairs of female monozygotic twins, all aged 18 to 29 years, made up the twin cohort. The RNA used for TCR libraries was isolated from peripheral blood mononuclear cells. Broader findings and caveats from the paper: Fewer insertions were carried by abundant cord blood beta clonotypes; a weaker similar trend was observed in young adult naive repertoires, while no such trend was observed in memory repertoires. In monozygotic twins, out-of-frame TCR alpha sharing was systematically underestimated by recombination models, although the models agreed with sharing between unrelated individuals. Because the same donors could not be followed over many years, conclusions were based on cross-sectional statistical analysis. In beta out-of-frame sequences, excess twin sharing was weaker, because having fewer shared sequences lowered the signal-to-noise ratio. Out-of-frame TCR alpha sequences shared between twins showed an excess of low generation-probability sequences compared with coincidental sharing between unrelated individuals. Zero-insertion analyses could be partly confounded by invariant T cells such as MAIT and iNKT, though diverse VJ usage argued against such confounding for most clonotypes.

The same specimen was also included in a second study, on yellow fever vaccine responses in identical twins. Drawing on the second study: According to the authors, in identical twins the way T cells responded to vaccination appeared partly convergent and partly personalized. The study precisely tracked vaccine-responding T cell clones in identical twins.

Sequences were obtained from PBMCs. The rearrangement combines TRBV6-2 or TRBV6-3 with TRBJ1-1; the D segment could be TRBD1, given 5 matching bases. This sequence originates from a woman aged 18-29 years in good health. The DNA reads TGTGCCAGCACCACCTCAGGGCCCACTGAAGCTTTCTTT. It codes for CASTTSGPTEAFF.